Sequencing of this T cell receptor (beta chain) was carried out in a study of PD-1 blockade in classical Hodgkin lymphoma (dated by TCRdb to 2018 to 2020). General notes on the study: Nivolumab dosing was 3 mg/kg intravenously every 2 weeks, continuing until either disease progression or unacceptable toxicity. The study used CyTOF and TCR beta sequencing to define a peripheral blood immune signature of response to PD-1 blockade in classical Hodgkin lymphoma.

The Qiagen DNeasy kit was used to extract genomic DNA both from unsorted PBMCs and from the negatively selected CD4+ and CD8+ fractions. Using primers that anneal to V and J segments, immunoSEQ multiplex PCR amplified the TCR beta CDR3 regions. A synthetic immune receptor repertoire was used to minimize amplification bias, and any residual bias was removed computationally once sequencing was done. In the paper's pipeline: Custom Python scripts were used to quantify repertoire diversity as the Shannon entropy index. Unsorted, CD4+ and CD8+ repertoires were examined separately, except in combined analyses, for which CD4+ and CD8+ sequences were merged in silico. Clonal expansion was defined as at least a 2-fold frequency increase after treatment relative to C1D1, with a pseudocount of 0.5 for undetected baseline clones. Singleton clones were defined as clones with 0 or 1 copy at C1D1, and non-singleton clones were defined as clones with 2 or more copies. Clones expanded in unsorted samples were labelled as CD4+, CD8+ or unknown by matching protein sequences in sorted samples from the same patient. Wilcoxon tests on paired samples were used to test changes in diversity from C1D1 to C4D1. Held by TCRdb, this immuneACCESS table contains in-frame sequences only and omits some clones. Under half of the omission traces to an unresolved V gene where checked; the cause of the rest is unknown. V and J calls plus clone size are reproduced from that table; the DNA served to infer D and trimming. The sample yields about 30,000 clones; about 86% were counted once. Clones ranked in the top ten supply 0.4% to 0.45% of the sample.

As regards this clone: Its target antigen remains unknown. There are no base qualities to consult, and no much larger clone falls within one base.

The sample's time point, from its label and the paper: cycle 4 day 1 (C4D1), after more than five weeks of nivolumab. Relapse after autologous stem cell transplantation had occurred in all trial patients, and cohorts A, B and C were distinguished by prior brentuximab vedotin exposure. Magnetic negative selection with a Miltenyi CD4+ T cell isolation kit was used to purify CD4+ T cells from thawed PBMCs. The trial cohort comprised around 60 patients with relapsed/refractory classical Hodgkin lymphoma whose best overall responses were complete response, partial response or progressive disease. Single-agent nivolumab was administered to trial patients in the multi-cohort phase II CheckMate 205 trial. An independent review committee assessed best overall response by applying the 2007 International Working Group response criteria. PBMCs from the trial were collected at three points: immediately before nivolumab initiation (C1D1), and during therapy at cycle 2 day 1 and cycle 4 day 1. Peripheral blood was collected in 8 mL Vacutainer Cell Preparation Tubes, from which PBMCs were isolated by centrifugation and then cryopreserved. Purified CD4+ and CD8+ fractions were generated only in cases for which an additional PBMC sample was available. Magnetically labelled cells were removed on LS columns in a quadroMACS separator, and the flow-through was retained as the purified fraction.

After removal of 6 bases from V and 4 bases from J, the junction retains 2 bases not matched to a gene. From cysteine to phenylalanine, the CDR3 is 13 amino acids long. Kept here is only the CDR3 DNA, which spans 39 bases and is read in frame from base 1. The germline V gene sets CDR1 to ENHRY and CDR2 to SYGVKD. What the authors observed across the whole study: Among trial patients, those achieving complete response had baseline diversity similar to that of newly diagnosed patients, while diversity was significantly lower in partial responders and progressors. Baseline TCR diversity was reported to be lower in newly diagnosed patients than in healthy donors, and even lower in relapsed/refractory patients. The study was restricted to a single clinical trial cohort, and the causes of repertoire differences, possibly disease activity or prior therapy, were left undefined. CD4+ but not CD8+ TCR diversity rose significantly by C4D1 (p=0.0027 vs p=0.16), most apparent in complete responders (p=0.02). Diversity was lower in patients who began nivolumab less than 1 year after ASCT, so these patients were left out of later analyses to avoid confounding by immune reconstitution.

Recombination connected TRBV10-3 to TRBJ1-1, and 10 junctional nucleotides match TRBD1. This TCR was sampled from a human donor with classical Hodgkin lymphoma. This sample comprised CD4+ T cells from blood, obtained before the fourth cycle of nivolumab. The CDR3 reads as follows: CAISRTGGTEAFF. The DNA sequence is TGTGCCATCAGCCGGACAGGGGGCACTGAAGCTTTCTTT.